The clone carrying this TCR beta chain was seen more than once but under ten times. Other DNA sequences in this sample translate to the same CDR3. Authors' methods: Quantification of nucleated cells was approximated via reference gene primer amplification. Only in-frame clones appear in the TCRdb table, and some are missing; sequencing was by immunoSEQ multiplex PCR. The V and J calls and the clone size are those of that table, but D and trimming were determined from the DNA. This table has 300,000 to 450,000 clones, around 87% appearing once. CDR3 length: 11 amino acids. Germline-derived CDR1 and CDR2 are MDHEN and SYDVKM. Trimming stripped 4 bases from V and 8 bases from J, with 8 bases between. During active infection, Seattle patients enrolled and were then monitored through disease. The record originates from a study of blood T cell repertoires in COVID-19. Study background: Whether acute or convalescent, the COVID-19 samples came from the United States, Italy and Spain. The cDNA or gDNA used as material had been derived from T cells, B-cell-depleted T cells, or PBMCs.

The sample consisted of peripheral blood. This chain uses TRBV28 with TRBJ1-2; weak D call: TRBD1 (5 bases). The receptor was isolated from a woman aged 55-69 years with COVID-19, enrolled during active disease. The CDR3 region is CASSSGGGYTF. In DNA, the CDR3 is TGTGCCAGCAGTTCCGGGGGGGGCTACACCTTC.